This TCR beta chain was retrieved from a study of blood T cell repertoires in COVID-19. Method: immunoSEQ multiplex PCR; TCRdb's copy keeps in-frame clones and lacks some. Altogether over 150,000 clones are present, about 86% being singletons, with the ten largest covering 5.5% to 7%. Germline V gene data show CDR1 as MDHEN and CDR2 as SYDVKM. The CDR3 totals 16 residues. V and J are TRBV28 and TRBJ2-1, with D perhaps TRBD2 (6 bases). The sequence was collected from a man in his fifties or sixties with active or convalescent COVID-19. Sequencing was carried out using peripheral blood. The CDR3 bases are TGTGCGTCGATAGGTGTTAGCGGACGCTCCTACAATGAGCAGTTCTTC. It encodes CASIGVSGRSYNEQFF.